These 32 T cell receptor beta chains originate from one sample sequenced in a study of Ad26.COV2.S vaccination and SARS-CoV-2 variants. Some clones are missing from TCRdb's copy, which holds only in-frame ones; the method was immunoSEQ multiplex PCR. The repertoire consists of about 440,000 clones, with around 88% occurring once and the leading ten covering roughly 13%. Treatment meaning: about 20 received Ad26.COV2.S at low or high dose, single or two shots; roughly five received placebo; per-sample allocation not given. Day 63 after the first injection of vaccine or placebo was the sampling time. Sequenced here: peripheral blood, sampled in a trial of Ad26.COV2.S vaccine versus placebo. The receptor source for this set is a person aged 18 to 65 who received the Ad26.COV2.S COVID-19 vaccine or a placebo.

The chain joins TRBV6-6 to TRBJ1-2; D remains ambiguous. CDR3 size: 14 residues. Germline CDR1 reads MNHNY; CDR2 reads SVGAGI (reference sequence). Deletions cut 5 bases from V and 8 bases from J, with 18 bases between. The CDR3 is CASSPRGPPGGYTF. CDR3 coding DNA: TGTGCCAGCAGTCCTCGTGGCCCACCGGGGGGCTACACCTTC.

The chain is built from TRBV19 and TRBJ1-5; D remains unclear. The CDR3 loop spans 14 amino acids. Germline V gives CDR1 LNHDA, CDR2 SQIVND (reference sequence). The V gene lost 1 base and the J gene lost 6 bases, with 10 bases spanning the gap. For the CDR3, the DNA is TGTGCCAGTAGTATAGGAGGGAAGGGTCAGCCCCAGCATTTT. This sequence encodes CASSIGGKGQPQHF.

V gene TRBV6-5 combines with J gene TRBJ2-1; 14 bases align to TRBD2. Germline lookup yields CDR1 MNHEY and CDR2 SVGAGI. CDR3 length: 15 residues. After removal of 7 bases from V and 8 bases from J, the junction contained 7 bases not matched to a gene. The CDR3 loop reads CASNQGLAGVYEQFF. The DNA of the CDR3 is TGTGCCAGCAACCAGGGACTAGCGGGAGTTTATGAGCAGTTCTTC.

The V and J genes are TRBV5-6 and TRBJ2-2; D is possibly TRBD2 (6 bases). The ends were cut back, 1 base at V and 5 bases at J, with 18 bases in the middle. Germline values: CDR1 SGHDT, CDR2 YYEEEE. There are 17 residues in the CDR3. The CDR3 spells CASSLFGSSAKTGELFF. CDR3 DNA: TGTGCCAGCAGCTTGTTCGGTTCTAGCGCCAAAACCGGGGAGCTGTTTTTT. The variable domain in full, with the rest retrieved from reference TRBV5-6 and TRBJ2-2, is DAGVTQSPTHLIKTRGQQVTLRCSPKSGHDTVSWYQQALGQGPQFIFQYYEEEERQRGNFPDRFSGHQFPNYSSELNVNALLLGDSALYLCASSLFGSSAKTGELFFGEGSRLTVL.

V and J are TRBV30 and TRBJ2-3; D unresolved. This CDR3 has 13 residues. V lost 0 bases and J lost 2, with 6 bases in between. CDR1 is GTSNPN and CDR2 is SVGIG in the germline V gene (reference sequence). The CDR3 DNA is TGTGCCTGGAGTGTATGGGTCACAGATACGCAGTATTTT. Amino acids: CAWSVWVTDTQYF.

The rearrangement links TRBV7-8 to TRBJ2-3; D is perhaps TRBD1 (5 bases). V was cut by 0 bases and J by 3 bases, with 10 bases left in between. The CDR3 covers 15 residues. CDR1 SGHVS and CDR2 FQNEAQ come from the germline V gene. The CDR3 DNA sequence: TGTGCCAGCAGCTTAGCCAACAGGTTGACAGATACGCAGTATTTT. It is translated as CASSLANRLTDTQYF. The variable domain in full, completed from reference TRBV7-8 and TRBJ2-3, reads GAGVSQSPRYKVAKRGQDVALRCDPISGHVSLFWYQQALGQGPEFLTYFQNEAQLDKSGLPSDRFFAERPEGSVSTLKIQRTQQEDSAVYLCASSLANRLTDTQYFGPGTRLTVL.

The CDR3: CASQRGRETQYF. The CDR3 coding sequence is TGTGCCAGCCAGCGCGGTAGGGAGACCCAGTACTTC. The chain carries TRBV28 and TRBJ2-5, with D unclear. Trimming removed 8 bases from V and 5 bases from J, with 12 bases in between. This CDR3 has 12 residues. From germline, CDR1 is MDHEN and CDR2 SYDVKM.

V is TRBV6-1 and J is TRBJ2-1; TRBD2 might be the D (5 bases). In germline, CDR1 is MNHNS, CDR2 SASEGT. V was pared by 4 bases and J by 8 bases, with 21 bases between. This CDR3 contains 16 residues. CDR3 nucleotide sequence: TGTGCCAGCAGTGGAGAGGGATCCCGGAGTGGGTATGAGCAGTTCTTC. It specifies CASSGEGSRSGYEQFF.

The chain carries TRBV5-1 and TRBJ2-2, with no clear D. Germline CDR1 SGHRS, CDR2 YFSETQ. The CDR3 runs 15 residues. Trimming cost V 3 bases and J 2 bases, with 11 bases left between them. CDR3 coding DNA: TGCGCCAGCAGCTGGTCCGACACCAACACCGGGGAGCTGTTTTTT. Encoded protein: CASSWSDTNTGELFF.

The genes are TRBV7-6 and TRBJ2-1; TRBD2 matches at 8 bases. V lost 5 bases to trimming and J lost 1 base; unmatched junction nucleotides: 13. The CDR3 covers 18 residues. Germline V gives CDR1 SGHVS, CDR2 FNYEAQ. CDR3 nucleotide sequence: TGTGCCAGCAGCCGATTTCCCCTTCCGGGAGGGTCCTACAATGAGCAGTTCTTC. Translating gives CASSRFPLPGGSYNEQFF.

The chain couples TRBV19 to TRBJ2-3; 11 bases align to TRBD2. The germline CDR1 and CDR2 sequences are LNHDA and SQIVND (reference sequence). The CDR3 totals 18 residues. The V gene end was trimmed by 2 bases and the J gene end by 6 bases; junction bases not matched to a gene: 13. The CDR3: CASSIFGTSGPRGDTQYF. In DNA, the CDR3 is TGTGCCAGTAGTATATTCGGGACTAGCGGACCGAGGGGGGATACGCAGTATTTT.

This clone was seen a handful of times. V usage is TRBV4-3 and J usage is TRBJ1-6; D may be TRBD1 (5 bases). Per germline, CDR1 LGHNA and CDR2 YSLEER. The V end lost 1 base, the J end lost 10 bases, and 14 bases lay between the germline ends. The CDR3 loop spans 15 amino acids. The chain's CDR3 is CASSQVATGHSPLHF. The CDR3 nucleotides are TGCGCCAGCAGCCAAGTAGCCACAGGTCACTCACCCCTCCACTTT.

V usage is TRBV25-1 and J usage is TRBJ1-3; maybe TRBD1 (6 bases). Trimming took off 2 bases at V and 2 bases at J, with 16 bases between the two ends. The CDR3 consists of 17 residues. Germline CDR1 reads MGHDK; CDR2 reads SYGVNS. The CDR3 loop reads CASSEISGRGAGNTIYF. The CDR3 nucleotides read TGTGCCAGCAGTGAAATAAGTGGCAGGGGAGCTGGAAACACCATATATTTT.

The V gene is TRBV19, the J gene TRBJ1-3; D uncertain. The CDR3 is 13 amino acids. Looked up from germline, CDR1 is LNHDA and CDR2 is SQIVND (reference sequence). The ends were cut back, 8 bases at V and 1 base at J, with 9 bases in the middle. DNA of the CDR3: TGTGCCAGTGGGGTGGAGTCTGGAAACACCATATATTTT. Protein sequence: CASGVESGNTIYF.

The rearrangement joins TRBV19 to TRBJ2-1; possible D gene TRBD1, 6 bases. Trimming cost V 3 bases and J 6 bases, with 12 bases left between them. Germline lookup yields CDR1 LNHDA and CDR2 SQIVND (reference sequence). The CDR3 is made up of 14 amino acids. CDR3 in amino acids: CASSMGHPGNEQFF. The DNA for the CDR3 is TGTGCCAGTAGTATGGGACATCCGGGCAATGAGCAGTTCTTC.

The V and J genes are TRBV28 and TRBJ2-3, with 9 bases fitting TRBD1. This CDR3 spans 16 amino acids. Germline V gene data show CDR1 as MDHEN and CDR2 as SYDVKM. V shed 5 bases, J shed 8 bases, and the junction held 14 bases outside the gene matches. As DNA, the CDR3 is TGTGCCAGCAGTGGGGGACAGGGCGACCCTAAGGCTACGCAGTATTTT. Residues: CASSGGQGDPKATQYF.

In this sample, this clone turned up a few times. This rearrangement joins TRBV19 to TRBJ2-2, with 10 bases aligning to TRBD1. CDR1 and CDR2 (germline): LNHDA, SQIVND (reference sequence). This CDR3 region has 14 residues. V trimming: 9 bases; J trimming: 6 bases; junction bases outside the gene matches: 7. In nucleotides, the CDR3 is TGTGCCAGCCGGGACAGGGGTATTCCCGGGGAGCTGTTTTTT. It translates to CASRDRGIPGELFF.

This clone was recorded once. The chain has TRBV9 and TRBJ2-7; a possible D gene is TRBD2 (6 bases). Germline values: CDR1 SGDLS, CDR2 YYNGEE. The germline V and J ends were trimmed by 0 bases and 0 bases, with 10 bases remaining between them. The CDR3 runs to 15 residues. The CDR3 DNA sequence: TGTGCCAGCAGCGTAGACGGAGGGAGCTCCTACGAGCAGTACTTC. This gives the protein CASSVDGGSSYEQYF.

This clone showed up just once. The J gene is TRBJ1-1, the V gene TRBV28; D is unclear. This CDR3 is 11 amino acids long. With 8 bases removed from V and 9 bases from J, the gap between germline ends came to 13 bases. From germline, CDR1 is MDHEN and CDR2 SYDVKM. CDR3 residues: CASGHGPQAFF. In nucleotides, the CDR3 is TGTGCCAGCGGTCACGGGCCTCAAGCTTTCTTT. The entire variable domain, with the rest obtained from reference TRBV28 and TRBJ1-1, is as follows: DVKVTQSSRYLVKRTGEKVFLECVQDMDHENMFWYRQDPGLGLRLIYFSYDVKMKEKGDIPEGYSVSREKKERFSLILESASTNQTSMYLCASGHGPQAFFGQGTRLTVV.

V usage is TRBV15 and J usage is TRBJ2-1, with D maybe TRBD2 (6 bases). The V end was cut by 0 bases, the J end by 4 bases, with 13 bases between. The CDR3 runs 16 residues. CDR1 and CDR2 from the germline V gene are LNHNV and YYDKDF (reference sequence). The CDR3 coding sequence is TGTGCCACCAGCAGAGATAGGACTATTAATTACAATGAGCAGTTCTTC. Its translation: CATSRDRTINYNEQFF.

V and J are TRBV18 and TRBJ2-2, with D perhaps TRBD1 or TRBD2 (6 bases each). Germline V lookup: CDR1 KGHSH, CDR2 LQKENI. The CDR3 sequence is 16 residues long. Trimming cost V 4 bases and J 4 bases, with 16 bases left between them. The CDR3 region has the DNA TGTGCCAGCTCACTATCGGGGGCCAGAGGCACCGGGGAGCTGTTTTTT. Translation gives CASSLSGARGTGELFF.

The rearrangement uses TRBV6-6 and TRBJ2-7, with 7 bases identical to TRBD2. Germline lookup yields CDR1 MNHNY and CDR2 SVGAGI (reference sequence). The CDR3 sequence is 15 residues long. With 7 bases clipped from V and 3 bases from J, the junction kept 12 bases outside the gene matches. The chain's CDR3 is CASNPGSGGVYEQYF. The CDR3 DNA reads as TGTGCCAGCAACCCCGGATCGGGGGGAGTCTACGAGCAGTACTTC.

This clone was recorded only once. The chain joins TRBV28 to TRBJ1-4, with D maybe TRBD1 (5 bases). V was pared by 1 base and J by 8 bases, with 14 bases between. This CDR3 contains 15 residues. Germline CDR1 MDHEN, CDR2 SYDVKM. The CDR3 protein is CASSLYGAPVEKLFF. The CDR3 nucleotides read TGTGCCAGCAGTTTATACGGGGCCCCGGTCGAAAAACTGTTTTTT.

This clone was detected many times. The V and J genes are TRBV6-5 and TRBJ1-2, with D hard to call. The CDR3 spans 16 residues. Germline lookup yields CDR1 MNHEY and CDR2 SVGAGI. V dropped 0 bases and J dropped 4 bases, with 15 bases sitting between them. The CDR3 coding sequence is TGTGCCAGCAGTTACTCGTATATAGGAATCTCCTATGGCTACACCTTC. Translated, it gives CASSYSYIGISYGYTF.

V usage is TRBV5-1 and J usage is TRBJ2-7; TRBD2 might be the D (6 bases). CDR3 length equals 17 residues. Trimming stripped 0 bases from V and 0 bases from J, with 16 bases between. Germline CDR1 SGHRS, CDR2 YFSETQ. CDR3 in amino acids: CASSLGPPGLLSYEQYF. DNA for the CDR3: TGCGCCAGCAGCTTGGGCCCCCCCGGACTACTCTCCTACGAGCAGTACTTC.

This clone was seen once. The chain combines TRBV11-1 with TRBJ1-4, with D perhaps matching TRBD1 (5 bases). Trimming removed 8 bases at V and 7 bases at J, with 14 bases between. The germline V gene has CDR1 SGHAT and CDR2 FQDESV (reference sequence). The CDR3 sequence is 13 residues long. The CDR3 protein is CASCRRAGEKLFF. DNA of the CDR3: TGTGCCAGCTGCCGCAGGGCGGGTGAAAAACTGTTTTTT.

The rearrangement joins TRBV2 to TRBJ1-1; D is perhaps TRBD1 (5 bases). CDR1 SNHLY and CDR2 FYNNEI come from the germline V gene. Trimming removed 2 bases from V and 0 bases from J, with 31 bases in between. This CDR3 contains 22 residues. The chain's CDR3 is CASSEKGGTPGRIEPLNTEAFF. In DNA form, the CDR3 reads TGTGCCAGCAGTGAAAAGGGAGGGACCCCCGGACGTATAGAGCCCTTGAACACTGAAGCTTTCTTT.

V is TRBV10-3 and J is TRBJ2-4; 14 nucleotides match TRBD2. CDR3 length equals 17 residues. Losses at the gene ends were 4 bases for V and 8 bases for J; bases not matched to a gene: 10. Germline-derived CDR1 and CDR2 are ENHRY and SYGVKD. In DNA form, the CDR3 reads TGTGCCATCAGTGGGGGACAGGGACTAGCGGGAGCAGACATTCAGTACTTC. Its translation is CAISGGQGLAGADIQYF.

The rearrangement links TRBV5-6 to TRBJ1-2; maybe TRBD1 (5 bases). The CDR3 loop spans 15 amino acids. V was clipped by 4 bases and J by 4 bases, with 17 bases between them. Germline V gene data show CDR1 as SGHDT and CDR2 as YYEEEE. The CDR3: CASSPEGERGYGYTF. DNA for the CDR3: TGTGCCAGCAGCCCGGAAGGAGAGAGGGGCTATGGCTACACCTTC.

The V and J genes are TRBV6-6 and TRBJ2-2, with 12 bases matching TRBD1. J gave up 4 bases and V 5 bases, and 8 bases lay outside the gene matches. The CDR3 is 17 residues long. Germline V gene data show CDR1 as MNHNY and CDR2 as SVGAGI (reference sequence). The CDR3 protein is CASSPRDRGRGTGELFF. For the CDR3, the DNA is TGTGCCAGCAGTCCCCGGGACAGGGGGCGAGGCACCGGGGAGCTGTTTTTT.

The gene calls are TRBV2 and TRBJ1-1, with D uncertain. This CDR3 spans 15 amino acids. Trimming cost V 4 bases and J 2 bases, with 14 bases left between them. CDR1 and CDR2 (germline): SNHLY, FYNNEI. The CDR3 protein is CASSAGSAQNTEAFF. The DNA of the CDR3 is TGTGCCAGCAGTGCCGGGAGCGCGCAAAACACTGAAGCTTTCTTT.

The chain employs TRBV19 and TRBJ2-7, with a tentative D call TRBD1 (6 bases). This CDR3 has 13 residues. Germline loops: CDR1 LNHDA, CDR2 SQIVND (reference sequence). V gave up 10 bases and J gave up 1 base, with 14 bases separating them. The CDR3 reads CATKKDRSYEQYF. In DNA form, the CDR3 reads TGTGCCACCAAAAAGGACAGATCCTACGAGCAGTACTTC.